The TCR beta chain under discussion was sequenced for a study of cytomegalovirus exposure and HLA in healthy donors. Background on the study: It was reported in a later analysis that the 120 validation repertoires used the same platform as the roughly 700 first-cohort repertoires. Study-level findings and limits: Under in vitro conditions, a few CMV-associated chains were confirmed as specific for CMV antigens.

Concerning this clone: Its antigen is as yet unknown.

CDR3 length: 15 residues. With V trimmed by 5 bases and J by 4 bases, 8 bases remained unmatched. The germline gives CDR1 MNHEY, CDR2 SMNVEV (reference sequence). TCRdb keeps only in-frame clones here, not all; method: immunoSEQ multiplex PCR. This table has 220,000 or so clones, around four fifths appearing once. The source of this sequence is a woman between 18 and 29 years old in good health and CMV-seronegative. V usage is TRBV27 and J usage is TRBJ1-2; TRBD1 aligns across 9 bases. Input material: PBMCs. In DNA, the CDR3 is TGTGCCAGCAGTCCCCTGGGACAGGGTTCCTATGGCTACACCTTC. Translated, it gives CASSPLGQGSYGYTF.